What follows are 17 T cell receptor beta chains derived from one specimen sequenced in a study of CD8+ T cells in alopecia areata. Reverse transcription of extracted RNA yielded cDNA, which provided the sequencing template. Data came from immunoSEQ multiplex PCR; TCRdb stores just in-frame clones and leaves some out. The sample holds about 210,000 clones, roughly 64% seen once. Sample treatment: oral pan-JAK inhibitor, 5-10 mg twice daily. The sample in question was CD4+ T cells sorted from blood, obtained at week 4, from a patient treated with tofacitinib. The receptors stem from a human donor with alopecia areata.

V gene TRBV19 combines with J gene TRBJ1-5; unclear D gene. The CDR3 loop spans 13 amino acids. Germline V gene lookup returns CDR1 LNHDA and CDR2 SQIVND (reference sequence). Trimming took 7 bases from V and 6 from J, leaving 13 bases between them. CDR3 DNA: TGTGCCAGTACTACACAGCAGGCTCAGCCCCAGCATTTT. Protein: CASTTQQAQPQHF. The full variable domain, rest sourced from reference TRBV19 and TRBJ1-5, is DGGITQSPKYLFRKEGQNVTLSCEQNLNHDAMYWYRQDPGQGLRLIYYSQIVNDFQKGDIAEGYSVSREKKESFPLTVTSAQKNPTAFYLCASTTQQAQPQHFGDGTRLSIL.

The chain is built from TRBV11-2 and TRBJ2-7, with TRBD1 matching 8 bases. Germline CDR1 and CDR2: SGHAT and FQNNGV. J was trimmed by 11 bases and V by 5 bases; bases with no gene match: 8. There are 12 residues in the CDR3. CDR3 loop: CASSIGQGRKYF. CDR3 in DNA: TGTGCCAGCAGCATAGGACAGGGAAGGAAGTACTTC.

This sequence joins TRBV7-8 and TRBJ1-1, with 7 bases lining up with TRBD1. The germline CDR1 and CDR2 sequences are SGHVS and FQNEAQ. V shed 3 bases and J 1 base; nucleotides not matched to a gene: 2. The CDR3 is 14 amino acids. The CDR3 sequence: CASSLGTANTEAFF. The CDR3 DNA follows: TGTGCCAGCAGCTTGGGGACAGCGAACACTGAAGCTTTCTTT.

This chain connects TRBV7-8 to TRBJ2-2; possibly TRBD1 for D (5 bases). The CDR3 extends over 14 amino acids. Per germline, CDR1 SGHVS and CDR2 FQNEAQ. The germline V and J ends were trimmed by 8 bases and 5 bases, with 15 bases remaining between them. The CDR3 nucleotides are TGTGCCAGCCTTGGGCTAGGGGAAACCGGGGAGCTGTTTTTT. This codes for CASLGLGETGELFF.

The rearrangement uses TRBV19 and TRBJ2-3; 7 bases map to TRBD2. CDR1 is LNHDA and CDR2 is SQIVND in the germline V gene (reference sequence). The CDR3 length is 18 residues. With V trimmed by 6 bases and J by 0 bases, 15 bases remained unmatched. DNA of the CDR3: TGTGCCAGTAGACTACGCGGGGGACCGACTTTGAGCACAGATACGCAGTATTTT. Residues: CASRLRGGPTLSTDTQYF.

This chain joins TRBV6-6 and TRBJ2-7; TRBD2 is a possible D gene (6 bases). Per germline, CDR1 MNHNY and CDR2 SVGAGI (reference sequence). This CDR3 has 14 amino acids. Trimming cost V 6 bases and J 3 bases, with 15 bases left between them. The CDR3 coding sequence is TGTGCCAGCAGGTCTAGCGAGAGCTTCTACGAGCAGTACTTC. Protein product: CASRSSESFYEQYF.

The V and J genes are TRBV27 and TRBJ1-5, with D maybe TRBD1 (5 bases). In germline, CDR1 is MNHEY, CDR2 SMNVEV (reference sequence). Deletions cut 2 bases from V and 5 bases from J, with 16 bases between. CDR3 length: 16 amino acids. For the CDR3, the DNA is TGTGCCAGCAGTTTAGGGGCGGGCAGAAGGGATCAGCCCCAGCATTTT. It translates to CASSLGAGRRDQPQHF.

The chain has TRBV15 and TRBJ2-5; 7 bases match TRBD1. V lost 2 bases, J lost 5 bases, and 11 bases stayed unmatched. The CDR3 extends over 16 amino acids. Germline V CDR1 and CDR2: LNHNV, YYDKDF (reference sequence). CDR3 in amino acids: CATSRPGTAEKETQYF. As DNA, the CDR3 is TGTGCCACCAGCAGACCCGGGACAGCAGAGAAGGAGACCCAGTACTTC.

The chain uses TRBV27 and TRBJ1-1; D is undetermined. The germline V gene has CDR1 MNHEY and CDR2 SMNVEV (reference sequence). V was pared by 8 bases and J by 0 bases, with 10 bases between. This CDR3 contains 13 residues. The CDR3 loop reads CASSVFMNTEAFF. Here the CDR3 DNA reads TGTGCCAGCTCGGTTTTTATGAACACTGAAGCTTTCTTT.

V usage is TRBV7-9 and J usage is TRBJ1-2; D possibly corresponds to TRBD1 (5 bases). The ends were cut back, 3 bases at V and 4 bases at J, with 15 bases in the middle. CDR1 is SEHNR, CDR2 FQNEAQ, per germline (reference sequence). This CDR3 is 15 amino acids long. The CDR3 DNA reads as TGTGCCAGCAGCTTTGTCTTCAGGGCTGCCTATGGCTACACCTTC. Translating gives CASSFVFRAAYGYTF.

V usage is TRBV27 and J usage is TRBJ1-2, with TRBD1 as a possible D gene (5 bases). The CDR3 has 13 residues. Trimming removed 6 bases at V and 8 bases at J, with 16 bases between. Germline values: CDR1 MNHEY, CDR2 SMNVEV (reference sequence). DNA of the CDR3: TGTGCCAGCAGGCCGGGACGAGCTTCCGGCTACACCTTC. Amino acid sequence: CASRPGRASGYTF.

The CDR3 sequence: CAWSVGQVGNIQYF. CDR3 DNA sequence: TGTGCCTGGAGTGTGGGACAGGTGGGAAACATTCAGTACTTC. The chain is built from TRBV30 and TRBJ2-4; 8 bases align to TRBD1. CDR3 length equals 14 residues. Looked up from germline, CDR1 is GTSNPN and CDR2 is SVGIG (reference sequence). V gave up 0 bases and J gave up 6 bases; unmatched junction bases: 4.

The chain uses TRBV5-1 and TRBJ1-2; D is unresolved. The CDR3 covers 13 residues. CDR1 SGHRS and CDR2 YFSETQ come from the germline V gene. Trimming left V 4 bases short and J 8 bases short, with 15 bases between. The CDR3 protein is CASSLEGGAGYTF. For the CDR3, the DNA is TGCGCCAGCAGCCTCGAAGGCGGAGCCGGCTACACCTTC.

The chain recombines TRBV29-1 with TRBJ1-2; no definite D call. Germline assignment: CDR1 SQVTM and CDR2 ANQGSEA. V lost 6 bases and J lost 0, with 17 bases in between. This CDR3 spans 15 amino acids. For the CDR3, the DNA is TGCAGCGTGGCGGCCCAAGACACGACTAACTATGGCTACACCTTC. It translates to CSVAAQDTTNYGYTF.

This clone was counted once. The chain joins TRBV6-6 to TRBJ1-6, with no clear D. Germline V gives CDR1 MNHNY, CDR2 SVGAGI (reference sequence). The CDR3 spans 13 residues. With 0 bases removed from V and 8 bases from J, the gap between germline ends came to 5 bases. This chain's CDR3 is CASSYSADSPLHF. The CDR3 bases are TGTGCCAGCAGTTACTCGGCAGATTCACCCCTCCACTTT.

This clone showed up just once. The J gene is TRBJ2-5, the V gene TRBV15; D may be TRBD2 (5 bases). The CDR3 is 13 residues long. Per germline, CDR1 LNHNV and CDR2 YYDKDF (reference sequence). Trimming shortened V by 5 bases and J by 4 bases, and 11 bases separated the two germline ends. CDR3 bases: TGTGCCACCAGCCGGGGAATTTCAGAGACCCAGTACTTC. Protein: CATSRGISETQYF.

CDR3 residues: CASSSGQYNSPLHF. CDR3 nucleotides: TGTGCCAGCAGCTCGGGACAGTATAATTCACCCCTCCACTTT. The V gene is TRBV5-6, the J gene TRBJ1-6; 7 nucleotides agree with TRBD1. Trimming cost V 3 bases and J 4 bases; bases outside gene matches: 1. This CDR3 is built from 14 residues. CDR1 and CDR2 from the germline V gene are SGHDT and YYEEEE.